The TCR beta chain described here comes from a study of CD8+CD57+ T cells in acquired aplastic anemia. Study context: Each DNA sample taken from sorted CD4+ and CD8+ cells came to about 3 ug on average.

Genomic DNA templated the TCR beta VDJ and CDR3 profiling. MiXCR was run by TCRdb on the reads, yielding one entry per CDR3 protein. Of roughly 61,000 distinct CDR3 sequences in the sample, just over 55% were seen once. All sequencing subjects had displayed CD8+CD57+ cell expansion on flow cytometry. This clonotype was counted many times. This TCR was recovered from a human donor with aplastic anemia. What was sequenced was sorted CD4+, CD8+, or CD8+CD57+ T cells (not recorded which) from PBMCs.

CDR3 loop: CASSLVIMNTEAFF. The DNA of the CDR3 is TGTGCCAGCAGCTTAGTTATAATGAACACTGAAGCTTTCTTT. The V and J genes are TRBV11-2 and TRBJ1-1; D is uncertain. With 1 base removed from V and 0 bases from J, the gap between germline ends came to 6 bases. This CDR3 is built from 14 residues. Germline CDR1 SGHAT, CDR2 FQNNGV.